Listed below are T cell receptor beta chains from one sample, sequenced in a study of blood T cell repertoires in COVID-19. The table came from immunoSEQ multiplex PCR; TCRdb's copy has only in-frame clones and leaves some out. This sample has some 210,000 clones, with roughly 81% found just once. The sample comprised peripheral blood. The receptors stem from a woman aged 45-65 years with active or convalescent COVID-19. Both conserved end residues are part of each CDR3. A D gene is named only where the DNA matches it firmly. Only part of the rows carry a size: once, few, many, or a class if the clone is expanded.

D,size,J,V,DNA,CDR3
.,few,TRBJ1-1,TRBV6-5,TGTGCCAGCAGACACCGGGACTTTGAAGCTTTCTTT,CASRHRDFEAFF
.,few,TRBJ2-7,TRBV19,TGTGCCAGTAGTATAGGAGCAGGCTGGACCTACGAGCAGTACTTC,CASSIGAGWTYEQYF
TRBD1,once,TRBJ1-5,TRBV11-2,TGTGCCAGCAGCTCGGGGACAGGGCACCTCAATCAGCCCCAGCATTTT,CASSSGTGHLNQPQHF
.,.,TRBJ1-4,TRBV5-5,TGTGCCAGCAGCTTGGCCGAGGGAGTGTATGAAAAACTGTTTTTT,CASSLAEGVYEKLFF
TRBD2,few,TRBJ2-7,TRBV7-9,TGTGCCAGCAGCACCCAGGGACTAGCGGGAAGCCAGCAGTACTTC,CASSTQGLAGSQQYF
.,.,TRBJ1-6,TRBV6-5,TGTGCCAGCATTTACTCGGGGCGGGGGACCCTCCACTTT,CASIYSGRGTLHF
.,.,TRBJ1-2,TRBV21-1,TGTGCCAGCATCATAAAGGGGAGGCAGCGGATTAGAGGCTACACCTTC,CASIIKGRQRIRGYTF
TRBD1,.,TRBJ1-2,TRBV4-1,TGCGCCAGCAGCCAGGGACAGTACTATGGCTACACCTTC,CASSQGQYYGYTF
.,.,TRBJ1-1,TRBV12-3/TRBV12-4,TGTGCCAGCAGTTTCCTCGCTGAAGCTTTCTTT,CASSFLAEAFF
.,.,TRBJ2-3,TRBV24-1,TGTGCCACCAGGGGCTTTCCCCAAGATACGCAGTATTTT,CATRGFPQDTQYF
.,.,TRBJ2-7,TRBV3-1/TRBV3-2,TGTGCCAGCAGCCAAGACCTGAGGGAGCAGTACTTC,CASSQDLREQYF
.,.,TRBJ1-4,TRBV25-1,TGTGCCAGCAGTGGGAGTCAGGGGAAGAGTGAAAAACTGTTTTTT,CASSGSQGKSEKLFF
.,.,TRBJ1-5,TRBV7-2,TGTGCCAGCAGCGCACGGTCGGGCAATCAGCCCCAGCATTTT,CASSARSGNQPQHF
.,.,TRBJ1-2,TRBV10-2,TGCGCCAGCCGGGACTCTTTCTATGGCTACACCTTC,CASRDSFYGYTF
TRBD2,few,TRBJ2-7,TRBV6-5,TGTGCCAGCAGTCTATTTGCTAGCGGGAGCTACGAGCAGTACTTC,CASSLFASGSYEQYF
.,.,TRBJ1-2,TRBV6-5,TGTGCCAGCAGCGGCGGCGGTCCTTATGGCTACACCTTC,CASSGGGPYGYTF
.,.,TRBJ1-6,TRBV5-6,TGTGCCAGCAGTGCGACCTGGAGCCTTCTTGAGGGCTATAATTCACCCCTCCACTTT,CASSATWSLLEGYNSPLHF
TRBD1,.,TRBJ1-4,TRBV19,TGTGCCAGTAGTATCCGCAGGGGGACAACTAATGAAAAACTGTTTTTT,CASSIRRGTTNEKLFF
.,few,TRBJ1-2,TRBV28,TGTGCCAGCAGTTCCTTTCTTCCCGCCCGAGACACCTTC,CASSSFLPARDTF
TRBD2,.,TRBJ2-1,TRBV4-1,TGCGCCAGCAGCCAAGAAAGCCTAGCGGGAGGAGGGGAGCAGTTCTTC,CASSQESLAGGGEQFF
TRBD2,.,TRBJ2-5,TRBV5-1,TGCGCCAGCAGCTTTTTAGCGGGAGCCCCCCCGACCCAGTACTTC,CASSFLAGAPPTQYF
TRBD2,.,TRBJ2-3,TRBV5-1,TGCGCCAGCAGCTTGGCGGGGGGTAGCACAGATACGCAGTATTTT,CASSLAGGSTDTQYF
.,.,TRBJ1-5,TRBV5-1,TGCGCCAGCAGCTTGAAGGGGCTGGGGCAGCCCCAGCATTTT,CASSLKGLGQPQHF
TRBD1,.,TRBJ1-3,TRBV5-1,TGCGCCAGCAGCTCGGGACAGGGCTCTGGAAACACCATATATTTT,CASSSGQGSGNTIYF
.,once,TRBJ2-3,TRBV5-1,TGCGCCAGCAGCGGAGGCGTTCGGCGGCCCACAGATACGCAGTATTTT,CASSGGVRRPTDTQYF
.,.,TRBJ2-5,TRBV11-3,TGTGCCAGCAGCCCCCGGGGGAAAGAAGAGACCCAGTACTTC,CASSPRGKEETQYF
TRBD1,.,TRBJ1-4,TRBV28,TGTGCCAGCAGCTCGCCCGGGACAGGGCATGAAAAACTGTTTTTT,CASSSPGTGHEKLFF